This paragraph reports one TCR beta chain. The data stem from a study of T cell repertoires in cytomegalovirus infection. Overall study context: Public TCR beta signature analysis indicated the presence of both CMV infection and matching HLA type.

TCRdb reprocessed the reads with MiXCR, giving one entry per CDR3 protein. This table holds some 320,000 distinct CDR3 sequences, 9.5% found once. The CDR3 contains 15 residues. The germline V gene encodes CDR1 LNHNV and CDR2 YYDKDF (reference sequence). Trimming removed 4 bases from V and 4 bases from J, with 13 bases in between. This rearrangement joins TRBV15 to TRBJ1-4; D not certain. Material: PBMCs. This TCR was recovered from a human donor in good health (CMV status not recorded). Some clones in this sample may be carry-over from other donors' samples. CDR3 in DNA: TGTGCCACCAGCATACGACGGCAGGATAATGAAAAACTGTTTTTT. Translating it yields CATSIRRQDNEKLFF.